Listed here are 5 T cell receptor beta chains from one sample, sequenced in a study of blood T cell repertoires in COVID-19 (dated by TCRdb to 2018 to 2020). The library was obtained by the immunoSEQ multiplex PCR assay. The table was pulled from immuneACCESS by TCRdb, which kept in-frame rearrangements only. Such tables lose some clones; where checked, under half of the loss comes from unresolved V genes, and the rest has no known cause. The sample table records 250,000 or so clones; roughly 86% of these occur just once. The ten largest clones add up to around 2.6% of the sample. The sample consisted of PBMCs or T cells enriched from blood (not recorded which). These receptors came from a woman between 25 and 40 years old with acute COVID-19.

V is TRBV18 and J is TRBJ1-3; TRBD1 might be the D (6 bases). V lost 1 base and J 2 bases, leaving 9 bases between the germline ends. The CDR3 sequence is 15 residues long. In germline, CDR1 is KGHSH, CDR2 LQKENI. CDR3 region: CASSPQQGAGNTIYF. The CDR3 region has the DNA TGTGCCAGCTCACCACAACAGGGCGCTGGAAACACCATATATTTT.

The chain links TRBV6-2 or TRBV6-3 to TRBJ1-5, with a tentative D call TRBD1 (5 bases). The germline V gene encodes CDR1 MNHEY and CDR2 SVGEGT. Between the trimmed V and J ends, which lost 2 bases and 3 bases, there was a span of 8 bases. This CDR3 is built from 14 residues. CDR3 in amino acids: CASSYRQTNQPQHF. The CDR3 DNA reads TGTGCCAGCAGTTACCGACAGACCAATCAGCCCCAGCATTTT.

The rearrangement uses TRBV5-1 and TRBJ1-1, with TRBD1 as a possible D gene (5 bases). The CDR3 runs 12 residues. V shed 0 bases and J shed 8 bases, with 8 bases lying between them. Looked up from germline, CDR1 is SGHRS and CDR2 is YFSETQ. CDR3 amino acids: CASSLGRDEAFF. Here the CDR3 DNA reads TGCGCCAGCAGCTTGGGGAGGGACGAAGCTTTCTTT. Looking up the rest from reference TRBV5-1 and TRBJ1-1 gives the full variable domain: KAGVTQTPRYLIKTRGQQVTLSCSPISGHRSVSWYQQTPGQGLQFLFEYFSETQRNKGNFPGRFSGRQFSNSRSEMNVSTLELGDSALYLCASSLGRDEAFFGQGTRLTVV.

V usage is TRBV6-5 and J usage is TRBJ2-5; D perhaps matches TRBD2 (7 bases). This CDR3 has 13 amino acids. Trimming pared 8 bases from V and 2 bases from J, leaving 12 bases between. Germline V gene sequence: CDR1 MNHEY, CDR2 SVGAGI. The DNA for the CDR3 is TGTGCCAGCCGGGGGGCCGGGCAAGAGACCCAGTACTTC. It translates to CASRGAGQETQYF.

The chain joins TRBV7-9 to TRBJ2-1, with D perhaps matching TRBD1 (6 bases). Germline V gene data show CDR1 as SEHNR and CDR2 as FQNEAQ (reference sequence). The CDR3 spans 13 residues. The V end lost 4 bases, the J end lost 16 bases, and 20 bases lay between the germline ends. CDR3 sequence reads: CASSSDPTGDSFF. The CDR3 DNA sequence: TGTGCCAGCAGCTCCGATCCGACAGGTGATTCCTTCTTC.